These T cell receptor beta chains were read from a single sample in a study of blood T cell repertoires in COVID-19. The data were produced by immunoSEQ multiplex PCR, yet TCRdb's version contains in-frame clones alone and is incomplete. Among 300,000 to 400,000 clones, 90% were seen once, and the ten largest hold roughly 3.9%. Material: PBMCs or T cells enriched from blood (not recorded which). Receptor source: a woman aged 25 to 45 who had been exposed to COVID-19. Each CDR3 is given with its conserved first and last residue. A D gene is named only where the DNA matches it firmly. Clone size, where shown, is once, few, many, or a class for clones that have expanded.

v_gene,j_gene,d_gene,abundance,CDR3nt,CDR3aa
TRBV5-6,TRBJ1-4,-,-,TGTGCCAGTAGTCTGCCAACTAATGAAAAACTGTTTTTT,CASSLPTNEKLFF
TRBV11-1,TRBJ2-7,TRBD2,-,TGTGCCAGCAGCTTTGCGGGGGGGCTGTTTTACGAGCAGTACTTC,CASSFAGGLFYEQYF
TRBV3-1/TRBV3-2,TRBJ2-7,TRBD1,-,TGTGCCAGCAGCCCCGGACAGGGGGCTTCCTACGAGCAGTACTTC,CASSPGQGASYEQYF
TRBV21-1,TRBJ1-1,-,-,TGTGCCAGCAGCAGGCCAGGGGAAAGCACTGAAGCTTTCTTT,CASSRPGESTEAFF
TRBV7-2,TRBJ2-2,TRBD2,-,TGTGCCAGCAGCTTAACGGGGGGTTGGACCGGGGAGCTGTTTTTT,CASSLTGGWTGELFF
TRBV19,TRBJ1-2,TRBD1,-,TGTGCCAGTAGTCTCGGGACAGCCGGCTACACCTTC,CASSLGTAGYTF
TRBV6-2/TRBV6-3,TRBJ1-6,TRBD1,-,TGTGCCAGCAGTTACACGGGACAGGGAGAGGCCCTCCACTTT,CASSYTGQGEALHF
TRBV28,TRBJ1-1,-,-,TGTGCCAGCAGTTTATTAAGAACAGGGATGAACACTGAAGCTTTCTTT,CASSLLRTGMNTEAFF
TRBV18,TRBJ2-1,-,-,TGTGCCAGCTCACCACAATTGAGGGGGATAAACAATGAGCAGTTCTTC,CASSPQLRGINNEQFF
TRBV3-1/TRBV3-2,TRBJ1-3,-,-,TGTGCCAGCATCTTAAGCGGCGGAAACACCATATATTTT,CASILSGGNTIYF
TRBV6-5,TRBJ1-5,-,-,TGTGCCAGCGGCACAGGGAGCAATCAGCCCCAGCATTTT,CASGTGSNQPQHF
TRBV20-1,TRBJ1-2,TRBD1,-,TGCAGTGCTAGTTCCAGGGGGCGAGAAGGCTACACCTTC,CSASSRGREGYTF
TRBV4-2,TRBJ1-1,TRBD1,-,TGTGCCAGCAGGCAAGGACAGGGTTCGGGTGCCACTGAAGCTTTCTTT,CASRQGQGSGATEAFF
TRBV6-5,TRBJ1-1,TRBD1,once,TGTGCCAGCCTTATTTACGCTCAGGGGGCAAGGGAAGCTTTCTTT,CASLIYAQGAREAFF
TRBV6-5,TRBJ2-3,TRBD2,few,TGTGCCAGCACCGGGACTAGCGGAGCCACAGATACGCAGTATTTT,CASTGTSGATDTQYF
TRBV5-4,TRBJ1-1,-,-,TGTGCCAGCAGCTGGGAGGGCACTGAAGCTTTCTTT,CASSWEGTEAFF
TRBV20-1,TRBJ2-1,-,-,TGCAGTGCTAAACGCTACAGTGAGCAGTTCTTC,CSAKRYSEQFF
TRBV5-6,TRBJ1-1,-,-,TGTGCCAGCAGCCTGGGTCCAGGCACTGAAGCTTTCTTT,CASSLGPGTEAFF
TRBV2,TRBJ2-4,TRBD1,-,TGTGCCAGCAGGGAGACAGGGATTGGAAACATTCAGTACTTC,CASRETGIGNIQYF
TRBV9,TRBJ1-2,-,few,TGTGCCAGCAGCGGGGACGGGGGTCGGTATGGCTACACCTTC,CASSGDGGRYGYTF
TRBV11-3,TRBJ2-2,TRBD1,-,TGTGCCAGCAGCTCCTCCCTTACGGGACAGGGGAACACCGGGGAGCTGTTTTTT,CASSSSLTGQGNTGELFF
TRBV7-6,TRBJ2-2,-,-,TGTGCCAGCAGCTTAGCTCCTACTCTACAGGGCGGGGAGCTGTTTTTT,CASSLAPTLQGGELFF
TRBV9,TRBJ2-3,TRBD2,-,TGTGCCAGCAGTGGAGCTAGCGGGAGCACAGATACGCAGTATTTT,CASSGASGSTDTQYF
TRBV12-3/TRBV12-4,TRBJ1-2,TRBD1,once,TGTGCCAGCAGTCTCCGGGACAGGGGATGGTACACCTTC,CASSLRDRGWYTF
TRBV4-1,TRBJ2-1,-,-,TGCGCCAGCAGCCGGCAGGCCTACAATGAGCAGTTCTTC,CASSRQAYNEQFF
TRBV12-3/TRBV12-4,TRBJ1-2,-,-,TGTGCCAGCAGTTTTCGGAGTACTTATGGCTACACCTTC,CASSFRSTYGYTF
TRBV15,TRBJ2-7,-,-,TGTGCCACCAGCAGAGATCTCACGGGCAGGGGAGCCCACGAGCAGTACTTC,CATSRDLTGRGAHEQYF
TRBV27,TRBJ1-2,-,-,TGTGCCAGCAGCCCCTTAAAGAACCCTCCGAGCAGGCGATACCCCAACTATGGCTACACCTTC,CASSPLKNPPSRRYPNYGYTF
TRBV7-2,TRBJ1-1,TRBD1,-,TGTGCCAGCAGCTTAGCCCGACAGGGGAAGAACACTGAAGCTTTCTTT,CASSLARQGKNTEAFF
TRBV24-1,TRBJ1-2,TRBD1,-,TGTGCCACCAGTGAAACAGGGGGCTTGGGGGGCTACACCTTC,CATSETGGLGGYTF
TRBV19,TRBJ1-2,-,once,TGTGCCAGTAGTATAAATACAGTTTATGGCTACACCTTC,CASSINTVYGYTF
TRBV19,TRBJ2-2,-,-,TGTGCCAGTAACGACAGAGCGAACACCGGGGAGCTGTTTTTT,CASNDRANTGELFF
TRBV7-2,TRBJ2-1,-,-,TGTGCCAGCAGCTTAGTACAGAGCCCGATGATAAACAATGAGCAGTTCTTC,CASSLVQSPMINNEQFF
TRBV7-2,TRBJ1-1,-,-,TGTGCCAGCAGCCGTTTAACAGGGTTCGACACTGAAGCTTTCTTT,CASSRLTGFDTEAFF
TRBV7-2,TRBJ1-5,-,-,TGTGCCAGCAGCTTATCTTTCGGGGGTAGCAATCAGCCCCAGCATTTT,CASSLSFGGSNQPQHF
TRBV5-1,TRBJ1-6,-,-,TGCGCCAGCAGCCTCGGGACTTTCAGCTCCTATAATTCACCCCTCCACTTT,CASSLGTFSSYNSPLHF
TRBV7-3,TRBJ2-7,-,many,TGTGCCAGCAGCTTAAGTCCGGGACATAACTACGAGCAGTACTTC,CASSLSPGHNYEQYF
TRBV4-1,TRBJ2-7,TRBD2,-,TGCGCCAGCAGCCGAATCGGGACTAGAGGCGACGAGCAGTACTTC,CASSRIGTRGDEQYF
TRBV2,TRBJ1-6,TRBD1,-,TGTGCCAGCAGTCAGGGGGGTTTTAGCTCACCCCTCCACTTT,CASSQGGFSSPLHF